The 5 T cell receptor beta chains reported below all come from one sample, sequenced in a study of cytomegalovirus exposure and HLA in healthy donors. The PCR ran on 60 Vbeta and 13 Jbeta primers. This table comes from immunoSEQ multiplex PCR, and its TCRdb copy is limited to in-frame clones, with some not included. The sample includes approximately 120,000 clones, 74% of them seen just once. Sample: PBMCs. The receptors shown here come from a woman in her forties or fifties in good health and CMV-seropositive.

The V and J genes are TRBV7-8 and TRBJ1-2; the D gene is possibly TRBD1 (5 bases). The CDR3 runs 14 residues. The ends were cut back, 4 bases at V and 8 bases at J, with 17 bases in the middle. Per germline, CDR1 SGHVS and CDR2 FQNEAQ. The DNA of the CDR3 is TGTGCCAGCAGCTCGCAAGGCGGGGGGAGGGGCTACACCTTC. This gives the protein CASSSQGGGRGYTF.

This clone was counted between two and nine times. The gene calls are TRBV2 and TRBJ2-5; D gene ambiguous. Trimming left V 2 bases short and J 4 bases short, with 14 bases between. The CDR3 sequence is 15 residues long. Germline lookup yields CDR1 SNHLY and CDR2 FYNNEI. The DNA of the CDR3 is TGTGCCAGCAGTGAACAAGGAGAAGCGCCAGAGACCCAGTACTTC. It specifies CASSEQGEAPETQYF.

The chain recombines TRBV29-1 with TRBJ2-5, with D tentatively TRBD2 (5 bases). The V gene's germline CDR1 is SQVTM and CDR2 ANQGSEA. This CDR3 spans 14 amino acids. V lost 4 bases, J lost 1 base, and 13 bases lay in between. CDR3 residues: CSVGVGGVQETQYF. The CDR3 DNA is TGCAGCGTTGGAGTAGGAGGAGTCCAAGAGACCCAGTACTTC.

This chain uses TRBV18 with TRBJ2-2; 10 positions agree with TRBD2. The V segment lost 2 bases and the J segment 4 bases; nucleotides outside the gene matches: 7. Germline assignment: CDR1 KGHSH and CDR2 LQKENI. The CDR3 length is 17 residues. The DNA of the CDR3 is TGTGCCAGCTCACCATTTCCAAGCGGGGGGGCCACCGGGGAGCTGTTTTTT. It codes for CASSPFPSGGATGELFF.

J is TRBJ1-2 and V is TRBV6-4; the match to TRBD1 covers 7 bases. The germline V gene has CDR1 MRHNA and CDR2 SNTAGT. The CDR3 has 13 amino acids. The junction had 4 bases not matched to a gene; V was cut back by 5 bases and J by 4 bases. The CDR3 nucleotides read TGTGCCAGCAGTATACAGGGGAGCTATGGCTACACCTTC. Its protein product is CASSIQGSYGYTF.